The clone carrying this TCR beta chain was seen only once. Its target is unknown. This sample is part of a study of cytomegalovirus exposure and HLA in healthy donors. Researchers ran the PCR with 60 Vbeta and 13 Jbeta primers. Sequenced by immunoSEQ multiplex PCR; TCRdb stores in-frame clones only, minus some. Of around 140,000 clones listed, 70% to 85% are singletons. Study-level points and caveats: A previous analysis found most TCR beta V segments productive roughly 90% or roughly 30% of the time.

Germline CDR1 is KGHSH and CDR2 is LQKENI. This CDR3 comprises 13 residues. V was pared by 3 bases and J by 9 bases, with 4 bases of the junction left unmatched. The chain joins TRBV18 to TRBJ2-1, with TRBD2 matching over 8 bases. Sequenced input: PBMCs. This clonotype was sampled from a male donor in good health and CMV-seronegative. Written as DNA, the CDR3 is TGTGCCAGCTCACCCACGGGGGGGACTGAGCAGTTCTTC. Translated: CASSPTGGTEQFF.